Presented here are 17 T cell receptor beta chains from one specimen sequenced in a study of Ad26.COV2.S vaccination and SARS-CoV-2 variants. The protocol was immunoSEQ multiplex PCR, while the TCRdb copy is restricted to in-frame clones and leaves out a portion. The table records some 420,000 clones, 88% of them present only once. Treatment reported: some 20 received Ad26.COV2.S at low or high dose, single or two shots; several received placebo; per-sample allocation not given. Samples analyzed were those drawn on day 63 after the first vaccine or placebo injection. Specimen: peripheral blood, collected in a trial of Ad26.COV2.S vaccine versus placebo. Every receptor here comes from a person between 18 and 59 years old who received the Ad26.COV2.S COVID-19 vaccine or a placebo.

The rearrangement uses TRBV27 and TRBJ2-2; tentatively, D is TRBD1 or TRBD2 (5 bases each). CDR3 size: 13 residues. The germline gives CDR1 MNHEY, CDR2 SMNVEV (reference sequence). The V and J ends lost 5 bases and 8 bases respectively, with 12 bases between them. CDR3 coding DNA: TGTGCCAGCAGTATGGGGACCTGGGGGGAGCTGTTTTTT. It translates to CASSMGTWGELFF.

The J gene is TRBJ2-1, the V gene TRBV19; 9 nucleotides align to TRBD2. Germline lookup yields CDR1 LNHDA and CDR2 SQIVND (reference sequence). V lost 5 bases to trimming and J lost 10 bases; unmatched junction nucleotides: 9. This CDR3 is 14 amino acids long. CDR3 loop: CASSPAGGQGEQFF. The CDR3 coding sequence is TGTGCCAGTAGTCCGGCGGGGGGGCAGGGAGAGCAGTTCTTC.

The CDR3 DNA sequence: TGTGCCAGCAGCGTAGGTCAAACCCCTCACGAGCAGTACTTC. It codes for CASSVGQTPHEQYF. This chain links TRBV9 with TRBJ2-7; no definite D call. Germline CDR1 and CDR2: SGDLS and YYNGEE. The CDR3 is 14 residues long. The germline V and J ends were trimmed by 0 bases and 5 bases, with 12 bases remaining between them.

The J gene is TRBJ2-7, the V gene TRBV5-6, with no clear D. CDR3 length equals 13 residues. Trimming removed 4 bases at V and 4 bases at J, with 12 bases between. Germline CDR1 reads SGHDT; CDR2 reads YYEEEE. CDR3 sequence (DNA): TGTGCCAGCAGCGCAGGAGTCTCGTACGAGCAGTACTTC. This encodes CASSAGVSYEQYF.

J is TRBJ2-5 and V is TRBV7-2; 7 bases line up with TRBD1. The CDR3 has 14 amino acids. From germline, CDR1 is SGHTA and CDR2 FQGNSA. The V segment lost 5 bases and the J segment 5 bases; nucleotides outside the gene matches: 8. The CDR3, as DNA: TGTGCCAGCAGCCCAAACAGGGGAAGCGAGACCCAGTACTTC. Translated: CASSPNRGSETQYF.

The chain recombines TRBV18 with TRBJ2-3; 9 bases fit TRBD1. CDR1 and CDR2 (germline): KGHSH, LQKENI. With V trimmed by 6 bases and J by 3 bases, 4 bases remained unmatched. This CDR3 has 14 amino acids. CDR3 coding DNA: TGTGCCAGCTCCCTCGGACAGGGGACAGATACGCAGTATTTT. Amino acid sequence: CASSLGQGTDTQYF.

The chain uses TRBV27 and TRBJ2-7; D remains unclear. Germline V lookup: CDR1 MNHEY, CDR2 SMNVEV (reference sequence). The CDR3 extends over 15 amino acids. V lost 2 bases and J lost 2, with 13 bases in between. The CDR3 sequence is CASSLSRGFAYEQYF. For the CDR3, the DNA is TGTGCCAGCAGTTTAAGCCGAGGATTTGCCTACGAGCAGTACTTC.

The V gene is TRBV11-1, the J gene TRBJ1-1; 8 positions agree with TRBD1. After removal of 3 bases from V and 6 bases from J, the junction contained 12 bases not matched to a gene. This CDR3 has 16 amino acids. Germline CDR1 reads SGHAT; CDR2 reads FQDESV (reference sequence). The CDR3 loop is CASSFATGVRRAEAFF. The CDR3 DNA reads as TGTGCCAGCAGCTTCGCGACAGGGGTCCGCCGGGCTGAAGCTTTCTTT.

The gene calls are TRBV7-2 and TRBJ2-6; 7 bases line up with TRBD1. The germline CDR1 and CDR2 sequences are SGHTA and FQGNSA. With 5 bases clipped from V and 4 bases from J, the junction kept 11 bases outside the gene matches. The length of the CDR3 is 17 residues. In nucleotides, the CDR3 is TGTGCCAGCAGCCGGACAGGCCCCAGGGGGGGGGCCAACGTCCTGACTTTC. Amino acids: CASSRTGPRGGANVLTF.

The chain combines TRBV6-6 with TRBJ2-7, with 12 nucleotides matching TRBD1. V gave up 5 bases and J gave up 3 bases; unmatched junction bases: 8. The CDR3 consists of 16 residues. CDR1 and CDR2 from the germline V gene are MNHNY and SVGAGI (reference sequence). The CDR3 DNA is TGTGCCAGCAGTCCCCCGGGACAGGGGGCATTCTACGAGCAGTACTTC. This sequence encodes CASSPPGQGAFYEQYF.

The table lists this clone with a few counts. J is TRBJ2-7 and V is TRBV5-6; D is uncertain. Germline V gene data show CDR1 as SGHDT and CDR2 as YYEEEE. Trimming took off 0 bases at V and 3 bases at J, with 7 bases between the two ends. The CDR3 loop spans 13 amino acids. The CDR3 DNA reads TGTGCCAGCAGCTTGGCCCCAGACTACGAGCAGTACTTC. It translates to CASSLAPDYEQYF.

The rearrangement joins TRBV5-1 to TRBJ2-5, with D possibly being TRBD1 or TRBD2 (7 bases each). Germline V gene lookup returns CDR1 SGHRS and CDR2 YFSETQ. CDR3 length: 17 amino acids. The V and J ends lost 3 bases and 1 base respectively, with 19 bases between them. CDR3 nucleotide sequence: TGCGCCAGCAGCTCCCGCAGGGGGGGACAATTCCAAGAGACCCAGTACTTC. Residues: CASSSRRGGQFQETQYF.

The chain carries TRBV11-3 and TRBJ2-1, with D possibly TRBD1 on 5 matching bases. CDR3 size: 13 residues. The V gene lost 0 bases and the J gene lost 9 bases, with 9 bases spanning the gap. Germline V lookup: CDR1 SGHNT, CDR2 YENEEA. The CDR3 loop is CASSLEGVSEQFF. In nucleotides, the CDR3 is TGTGCCAGCAGCTTAGAAGGGGTTAGTGAGCAGTTCTTC.

The chain couples TRBV3-1 (or the pseudogene TRBV3-2) to TRBJ1-5; D uncertain. V was trimmed by 1 base and J by 6 bases, leaving 7 bases between them. This CDR3 comprises 13 residues. The germline gives CDR1 LGHDT, CDR2 YNNKEL (reference sequence). The CDR3 loop is CASSQGPFQPQHF. The CDR3 region has the DNA TGTGCCAGCAGCCAAGGACCCTTTCAGCCCCAGCATTTT.

The chain is built from TRBV7-3 and TRBJ2-1, with 7 bases lining up with TRBD1. The CDR3 runs to 16 residues. Germline assignment: CDR1 SGHTA and CDR2 FQGTGA. V shed 4 bases, J shed 3 bases, and the junction held 9 bases outside the gene matches. CDR3 region: CASSSNGQEIYNEQFF. Written as DNA, the CDR3 is TGTGCCAGCAGCTCGAACGGACAGGAAATCTACAATGAGCAGTTCTTC.

The chain carries TRBV15 and TRBJ2-1, with TRBD2 matching over 8 bases. Germline assignment: CDR1 LNHNV and CDR2 YYDKDF (reference sequence). This CDR3 is built from 17 residues. V was clipped by 0 bases and J by 7 bases; unmatched bases: 11. CDR3 in amino acids: CATSRDIAGGWGNEQFF. CDR3 nucleotide sequence: TGTGCCACCAGCAGAGATATCGCGGGGGGTTGGGGAAATGAGCAGTTCTTC.

There are a few counts of this clone. This rearrangement joins TRBV6-5 to TRBJ2-2; 11 bases are a match to TRBD2. Germline values: CDR1 MNHEY, CDR2 SVGAGI. This CDR3 contains 15 residues. With 6 bases clipped from V and 7 bases from J, the junction kept 7 bases outside the gene matches. CDR3 nucleotides: TGTGCCAGCAGGACTAGCGGGGTCCTGGGCGGGGAGCTGTTTTTT. It yields the protein CASRTSGVLGGELFF.